This T cell receptor (beta chain) was documented in a study of blood T cell repertoires in COVID-19. Germline V lookup: CDR1 SGHTA, CDR2 FQGTGA. The V segment lost 2 bases and the J segment 5 bases; nucleotides outside the gene matches: 12. The CDR3 is 16 residues long. Assignments of participants to cohorts depended upon their own reported clinical history. Method: immunoSEQ multiplex PCR; TCRdb's copy keeps in-frame clones and lacks some. The data contain 290,000 or so clones, 82% of them singletons. Sequencing input: PBMCs or T cells enriched from blood (not recorded which). The clonotype comes from a man between 35 and 55 years old who had been exposed to COVID-19. This chain uses TRBV7-3 with TRBJ2-7; TRBD1 matches 7 bases. The CDR3 here is CASSLGLGGYGDEQYF. CDR3 coding DNA: TGTGCCAGCAGCTTAGGGTTAGGGGGCTACGGGGACGAGCAGTACTTC.